A single sample is the source of the 31 T cell receptor beta chains below, sequenced in a study of T cell changes during pregnancy in multiple sclerosis. Data came from immunoSEQ multiplex PCR; TCRdb stores just in-frame clones and leaves some out. Here the sample spans about 99,000 clones, under 95% being singletons. Here the sequenced sample was peripheral blood, taken after pregnancy. The source is a female donor with multiple sclerosis, enrolled in a pregnancy study.

The CDR3 here is CASSQTGAEKLFF. As DNA, the CDR3 is TGTGCCAGCAGCCAGACAGGAGCTGAAAAACTGTTTTTT. The chain carries TRBV7-9 and TRBJ1-4; TRBD1 might be the D (6 bases). This CDR3 contains 13 residues. V was trimmed by 5 bases and J by 7 bases, leaving 11 bases between them. The germline CDR1 and CDR2 sequences are SEHNR and FQNEAQ (reference sequence).

The chain carries TRBV13 and TRBJ2-7; 9 bases are shared with TRBD2. The CDR3 loop spans 15 amino acids. The trim removed 5 bases at V and 3 bases at J, leaving 8 bases unmatched. Per the germline V gene, CDR1 is PRHDT and CDR2 is FYEKMQ (reference sequence). Written as DNA, the CDR3 is TGTGCCAGCAGCGCAGGGGGACTAGCAGGCTACGAGCAGTACTTC. Its protein product is CASSAGGLAGYEQYF.

This sequence joins TRBV7-2 and TRBJ2-2; no clear D gene. This CDR3 spans 18 amino acids. Germline CDR1 SGHTA, CDR2 FQGNSA. Trimming took 1 base from V and 0 from J, leaving 15 bases between them. The chain's CDR3 is CASSLVGLGYANTGELFF. In nucleotides, the CDR3 is TGTGCCAGCAGCTTAGTCGGGTTAGGCTACGCGAACACCGGGGAGCTGTTTTTT.

This chain joins TRBV27 and TRBJ1-2, with D unresolved. Trimming took 2 bases from V and 4 from J, leaving 8 bases between them. The CDR3 is 13 residues long. Germline CDR1 MNHEY, CDR2 SMNVEV (reference sequence). The CDR3 protein is CASSLARSYGYTF. The DNA for the CDR3 is TGTGCCAGCAGTTTAGCTCGGTCCTATGGCTACACCTTC.

The rearrangement uses TRBV5-8 and TRBJ2-7; 7 bases fit TRBD1. Germline CDR1 and CDR2: SGHTS and YDEGEE. The CDR3 has 14 residues. The trim removed 0 bases at V and 2 bases at J, leaving 2 bases unmatched. CDR3 sequence: CASSLDRGAYEQYF. DNA for the CDR3: TGTGCCAGCAGCTTGGACAGGGGAGCCTACGAGCAGTACTTC.

As concerns this clone: The same CDR3 arises from other DNA sequences in this sample as well. The chain carries TRBV6-4 and TRBJ2-3, with TRBD1 identical over 11 bases. This CDR3 region has 15 residues. CDR1 and CDR2 (germline): MRHNA, SNTAGT. Trimming at V came to 2 bases and at J to 3 bases, leaving 1 base not matched to a gene. The CDR3 loop is CASSDGTGGTDTQYF. The CDR3 bases are TGTGCCAGCAGTGACGGGACAGGGGGAACAGATACGCAGTATTTT.

This rearrangement joins TRBV19 to TRBJ2-7; 12 bases line up with TRBD2. Germline lookup yields CDR1 LNHDA and CDR2 SQIVND (reference sequence). With V trimmed by 6 bases and J by 4 bases, 4 bases remained unmatched. The CDR3 is 14 amino acids. The CDR3 bases are TGTGCCAGTAGAGCGGGACTAGCGGGTTACGAGCAGTACTTC. It is translated as CASRAGLAGYEQYF.

This clone was picked up one time. The rearrangement links TRBV18 to TRBJ2-5; D not resolved. The CDR3 covers 12 residues. With 5 bases removed from V and 3 bases from J, the gap between germline ends came to 7 bases. Germline V gives CDR1 KGHSH, CDR2 LQKENI. The CDR3 loop is CASSLAKETQYF. CDR3 nucleotide sequence: TGTGCCAGCTCATTAGCCAAAGAGACCCAGTACTTC.

V is TRBV19 and J is TRBJ2-3, with 7 bases matching TRBD2. The junction had 5 bases not matched to a gene; V was cut back by 6 bases and J by 2 bases. The CDR3 is 14 residues long. Germline lookup yields CDR1 LNHDA and CDR2 SQIVND (reference sequence). The CDR3 DNA reads TGTGCCAGTAGCGGGGGGTCTGACACAGATACGCAGTATTTT. It translates to CASSGGSDTDTQYF.

This sequence joins TRBV2 and TRBJ1-2; the match to TRBD1 covers 7 bases. Germline assignment: CDR1 SNHLY and CDR2 FYNNEI. V was pared by 5 bases and J by 4 bases, with 10 bases of the junction left unmatched. The CDR3 has 15 amino acids. The CDR3 spells CASSSQTGRGYGYTF. The CDR3 DNA sequence: TGTGCCAGCAGTTCCCAGACAGGGCGCGGCTATGGCTACACCTTC.

This clone was counted a few times. This chain links TRBV6-6 with TRBJ1-2; maybe TRBD1 (5 bases). V gave up 6 bases and J gave up 4 bases, with 12 bases separating them. The CDR3 has 13 residues. The germline gives CDR1 MNHNY, CDR2 SVGAGI (reference sequence). CDR3 DNA sequence: TGTGCCAGCAGCCGGTGGGGGGGCTATGGCTACACCTTC. Residues: CASSRWGGYGYTF.

This chain uses TRBV5-4 with TRBJ1-1; D remains unclear. The V gene lost 2 bases and the J gene lost 3 bases, with 11 bases spanning the gap. In germline, CDR1 is SGHNT, CDR2 YYREEE (reference sequence). This CDR3 contains 14 residues. CDR3 nucleotide sequence: TGTGCCAGCAGCTTCGCGGAGGAGGACACTGAAGCTTTCTTT. This translates into CASSFAEEDTEAFF.

This chain uses TRBV2 with TRBJ2-4; 7 positions agree with TRBD2. The CDR3 is 15 residues long. J was trimmed by 9 bases and V by 1 base; bases with no gene match: 9. Germline V lookup: CDR1 SNHLY, CDR2 FYNNEI. The CDR3 nucleotides read TGTGCCAGCAGTGAAGAGCGGGGTAGAGGAGGCATTCAGTACTTC. It translates to CASSEERGRGGIQYF. Full variable domain (rest looked up from reference TRBV2 and TRBJ2-4): EPEVTQTPSHQVTQMGQEVILRCVPISNHLYFYWYRQILGQKVEFLVSFYNNEISEKSEIFDDQFSVERPDGSNFTLKIRSTKLEDSAMYFCASSEERGRGGIQYFGAGTRLSVL.

The chain joins TRBV18 to TRBJ2-1; 12 positions agree with TRBD2. V trimming: 4 bases; J trimming: 7 bases; junction bases outside the gene matches: 8. Germline lookup yields CDR1 KGHSH and CDR2 LQKENI. This CDR3 region has 16 residues. The CDR3 sequence is CASSRATSGGVNEQFF. The CDR3 bases are TGTGCCAGCTCACGAGCGACTAGCGGGGGAGTAAATGAGCAGTTCTTC. The full variable domain, in which reference TRBV18 and TRBJ2-1 provide the parts outside the CDR3, is NAGVMQNPRHLVRRRGQEARLRCSPMKGHSHVYWYRQLPEEGLKFMVYLQKENIIDESGMPKERFSAEFPKEGPSILRIQQVVRGDSAAYFCASSRATSGGVNEQFFGPGTRLTVL.

Only one count was recorded for this clone. The chain couples TRBV4-3 to TRBJ2-3, with 8 bases matching TRBD2. CDR3 length: 14 residues. The V and J ends lost 0 bases and 11 bases, in that order; junction bases with no gene match: 7. Looked up from germline, CDR1 is LGHNA and CDR2 is YSLEER. The CDR3 reads CASSQDWAGGEQYF. The DNA of the CDR3 is TGCGCCAGCAGCCAAGATTGGGCGGGAGGTGAGCAGTATTTT.

The rearrangement joins TRBV27 to TRBJ1-5; D call uncertain. The germline CDR1 and CDR2 sequences are MNHEY and SMNVEV (reference sequence). V lost 4 bases, J lost 9 bases, and 13 bases lay in between. The CDR3 contains 13 residues. The CDR3 coding sequence is TGTGCCAGCAGTTGGATGAGAAGCGGGCCCCAGCATTTT. Translated, it gives CASSWMRSGPQHF.

J is TRBJ2-7 and V is TRBV7-2; 10 bases are a match to TRBD2. CDR1 and CDR2 from the germline V gene are SGHTA and FQGNSA. Losses at the gene ends were 4 bases for V and 3 bases for J; bases not matched to a gene: 3. The CDR3 has 14 residues. The CDR3 is CASSSSGSNYEQYF. In nucleotides, the CDR3 is TGTGCCAGCAGCTCTAGCGGGAGTAACTACGAGCAGTACTTC.

V and J are TRBV5-1 and TRBJ2-5; the match to TRBD1 covers 11 bases. This CDR3 has 15 amino acids. CDR1 and CDR2 (germline): SGHRS, YFSETQ. The V gene end was trimmed by 3 bases and the J gene end by 4 bases; junction bases not matched to a gene: 5. The CDR3 sequence is CASSSGTGGLETQYF. CDR3 DNA sequence: TGCGCCAGCAGCTCGGGGACAGGGGGGTTAGAGACCCAGTACTTC.

The chain couples TRBV18 to TRBJ1-5, with 9 bases fitting TRBD1. The trim removed 0 bases at V and 4 bases at J, leaving 4 bases unmatched. Germline assignment: CDR1 KGHSH and CDR2 LQKENI. This CDR3 region has 16 residues. For the CDR3, the DNA is TGTGCCAGCTCACCACCGTCAGGACAGGGGAATCAGCCCCAGCATTTT. It translates to CASSPPSGQGNQPQHF.

The V call is TRBV11-2, the J call TRBJ2-7; D gene ambiguous. Germline V CDR1 and CDR2: SGHAT, FQNNGV. The V gene lost 1 base and the J gene lost 3 bases, with 4 bases spanning the gap. The CDR3 is 12 amino acids. The CDR3 DNA follows: TGTGCCAGCAGCTTAGTGAGCTACGAGCAGTACTTC. It yields the protein CASSLVSYEQYF.

This sequence joins TRBV7-9 and TRBJ2-3; 9 bases line up with TRBD1. Germline V gives CDR1 SEHNR, CDR2 FQNEAQ (reference sequence). J was trimmed by 3 bases and V by 4 bases; bases with no gene match: 5. The CDR3 has 15 amino acids. CDR3 residues: CASSSGTGMTDTQYF. CDR3 sequence (DNA): TGTGCCAGCAGCTCCGGGACAGGGATGACAGATACGCAGTATTTT.

V gene TRBV2 combines with J gene TRBJ2-7; TRBD2 matches at 9 bases. The germline V gene has CDR1 SNHLY and CDR2 FYNNEI. Trimming cost V 3 bases and J 2 bases; bases outside gene matches: 5. The CDR3 spans 15 residues. For the CDR3, the DNA is TGTGCCAGCAGTGAGTGGCTAGCGGGGACCTACGAGCAGTACTTC. This translates into CASSEWLAGTYEQYF.

The V and J genes are TRBV28 and TRBJ2-5; 8 bases are shared with TRBD2. V gave up 5 bases and J gave up 2 bases; unmatched junction bases: 4. The CDR3 is 14 residues long. Germline CDR1 MDHEN, CDR2 SYDVKM. This CDR3 reads CASSNRLAQETQYF. Written as DNA, the CDR3 is TGTGCCAGCAGTAATCGACTAGCGCAAGAGACCCAGTACTTC.

V is TRBV5-1 and J is TRBJ2-1, with 9 bases that match TRBD2. The trim removed 4 bases at V and 7 bases at J, leaving 9 bases unmatched. The germline V gene encodes CDR1 SGHRS and CDR2 YFSETQ. The CDR3 has 15 amino acids. CDR3 amino acids: CASSTGGSGSNEQFF. CDR3 DNA sequence: TGCGCCAGCAGCACCGGAGGTAGCGGGAGTAATGAGCAGTTCTTC.

The chain employs TRBV19 and TRBJ2-7, with a tentative D call TRBD1 (5 bases). Germline CDR1 is LNHDA and CDR2 is SQIVND (reference sequence). This CDR3 comprises 13 residues. V dropped 5 bases and J dropped 4 bases, with 12 bases sitting between them. Here the CDR3 reads CASSYQGEYEQYF. The DNA for the CDR3 is TGTGCCAGTAGTTACCAGGGCGAATACGAGCAGTACTTC.

The chain has TRBV13 and TRBJ2-7; 7 nucleotides match TRBD2. The V and J ends lost 6 bases and 5 bases, in that order; junction bases with no gene match: 7. Per germline, CDR1 PRHDT and CDR2 FYEKMQ (reference sequence). CDR3 length equals 13 residues. The CDR3 reads CASSPAGAHEQYF. In nucleotides, the CDR3 is TGTGCCAGCAGTCCTGCGGGAGCCCACGAGCAGTACTTC. Complete variable domain (other parts from reference TRBV13 and TRBJ2-7): AAGVIQSPRHLIKEKRETATLKCYPIPRHDTVYWYQQGPGQDPQFLISFYEKMQSDKGSIPDRFSAQQFSDYHSELNMSSLELGDSALYFCASSPAGAHEQYFGPGTRLTVT.

V is TRBV28 and J is TRBJ2-1; 8 nucleotides line up with TRBD1. Germline assignment: CDR1 MDHEN and CDR2 SYDVKM. This CDR3 has 15 amino acids. V shed 2 bases, J shed 2 bases, and the junction held 2 bases outside the gene matches. The DNA of the CDR3 is TGTGCCAGCAGTTTACTGGGACAGGCCTACAATGAGCAGTTCTTC. Translation: CASSLLGQAYNEQFF.

This chain joins TRBV28 and TRBJ1-1, with D perhaps matching TRBD1 (6 bases). V was shortened by 3 bases and J by 0 bases, with 11 bases between the two germline ends. The germline CDR1 and CDR2 sequences are MDHEN and SYDVKM. The CDR3 spans 15 residues. In DNA, the CDR3 is TGTGCCAGCAGTTTTTCAGGGGATCTGAACACTGAAGCTTTCTTT. Its protein product is CASSFSGDLNTEAFF. The variable domain in full, with the rest retrieved from reference TRBV28 and TRBJ1-1, is DVKVTQSSRYLVKRTGEKVFLECVQDMDHENMFWYRQDPGLGLRLIYFSYDVKMKEKGDIPEGYSVSREKKERFSLILESASTNQTSMYLCASSFSGDLNTEAFFGQGTRLTVV.

The J gene is TRBJ2-5, the V gene TRBV5-6, with D tentatively TRBD2 (6 bases). Trimming left V 3 bases short and J 5 bases short, with 20 bases between. The CDR3 spans 16 residues. The germline CDR1 and CDR2 sequences are SGHDT and YYEEEE. DNA of the CDR3: TGTGCCAGCAGCTGGAGGGGCAGGACCCGTAGTGAGACCCAGTACTTC. It translates to CASSWRGRTRSETQYF.

The chain has TRBV27 and TRBJ1-2, with unresolved D. The CDR3 spans 14 residues. Germline V lookup: CDR1 MNHEY, CDR2 SMNVEV (reference sequence). V shed 8 bases and J shed 6 bases, with 19 bases lying between them. CDR3 coding DNA: TGTGCCAGCCGAACCACGGCGGGTTTGGATGGCTACACCTTC. Its translation is CASRTTAGLDGYTF.

The rearrangement uses TRBV7-6 and TRBJ1-3; D uncertain. Germline CDR1 reads SGHVS; CDR2 reads FNYEAQ. V lost 0 bases, J lost 0 bases, and 6 bases lay in between. The CDR3 contains 15 residues. In DNA, the CDR3 is TGTGCCAGCAGCTTAGCGACGGGCTCTGGAAACACCATATATTTT. It is translated as CASSLATGSGNTIYF.